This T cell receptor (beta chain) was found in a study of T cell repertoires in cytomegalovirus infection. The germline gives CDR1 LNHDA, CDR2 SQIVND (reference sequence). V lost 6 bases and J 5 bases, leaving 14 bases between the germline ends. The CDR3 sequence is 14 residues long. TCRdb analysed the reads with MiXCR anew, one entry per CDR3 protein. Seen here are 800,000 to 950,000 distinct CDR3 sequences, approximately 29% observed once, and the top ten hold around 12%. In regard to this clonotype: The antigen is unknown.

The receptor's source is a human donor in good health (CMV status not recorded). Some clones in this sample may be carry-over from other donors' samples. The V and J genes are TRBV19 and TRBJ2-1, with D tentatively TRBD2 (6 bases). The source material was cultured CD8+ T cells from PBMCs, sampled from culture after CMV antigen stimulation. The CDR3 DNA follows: TGTGCCAGTAGATACGCGGGGCTAAACAATGAGCAGTTCTTC. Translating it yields CASRYAGLNNEQFF.